This T cell receptor beta chain was identified in a study of post-analysis software for immune sequencing data. In this sample, this clonotype turned up a few times. Antigen: not known. Whole-study findings and limits: TRBV5-6, TRBV5-1 and TRBV20-1 were among several TRBV segments more frequent in patients than controls.

Presence of unique molecular identifiers characterized the TCR beta cDNA libraries. TCRdb recomputed calls from the PCR reads with MiXCR, one row per CDR3 protein. The sample contains 400,000 to 500,000 distinct CDR3 sequences, over 30% of which appear only once. V lost 4 bases, J lost 1 base, and 10 bases lay in between. The germline CDR1 and CDR2 sequences are SGHTA and FQGNSA. The CDR3 totals 14 residues. Sequencing was carried out using blood. The clonotype was recovered from a girl aged 2 to 9 with multiple sclerosis. The chain is built from TRBV7-2 and TRBJ1-1; the D is unclear. CDR3 in DNA: TGTGCCAGCAGCTCATATGTAACGAACACTGAAGCTTTCTTT. It specifies CASSSYVTNTEAFF.